This entry describes one TCR beta chain. The target of this receptor is not known. One base away there is no much larger clone; base qualities are not given. Germline trimming: 0 bases from V, 5 bases from J; junction bases outside gene matches: 4. The CDR3 contains 15 residues, cysteine and phenylalanine counted. Just CDR3 DNA is preserved here, 45 bases in frame from base 1. For CDR1 and CDR2, the germline V gene (reference sequence) lists MNHNY and SVGAGI. The immunoSEQ Assay, a bias-controlled multiplex PCR, was used to amplify TCRbeta CDR3 regions from genomic DNA. Turning to the authors' computational methods: Nucleated cell counts per sample were estimated from amplification of reference gene primers within the assay. To quantify the absolute abundance of each unique TCRbeta CDR3 rearrangement, sequence reads were collapsed and filtered. For each sample, productive Simpson clonality was calculated as the square root of Simpson's diversity index over productive rearrangements. TCRdb mirrors the immuneACCESS table, restricted to in-frame sequences. Some clones are absent from its copies; in checked studies, under half trace to an unresolved V gene, and the reason for the others is unknown. That table is the source of V, J and clone size, and D and trimming were worked out from the DNA. The table for this sample lists roughly 170,000 clones; about 87% of them were counted only once. The top ten clones comprise 2.5% to 3.5% of the sample.

This specimen comes from a study of blood T cell repertoires in COVID-19 (dated by TCRdb to the early 2020s). For context, the study as a whole: Collaborator samples came from the United States, Italy and Spain and covered acute and convalescent phases of COVID-19. The material from the prospective study consisted of cDNA or gDNA derived from T cells, B-cell-depleted T cells, or PBMCs. Deeply sampled blood TCRbeta repertoires from subjects exposed to, actively infected with, or recovered from COVID-19 were included in the dataset. The repertoires were made available in a free public database intended to serve as a resource for research on the immune response to SARS-CoV-2. Samples were obtained from the ongoing ImmuneRACE study (first 160 participants) and from 1,000 to 1,500 subjects provided by 6 global collaborators. Sample metadata almost always included a de-identified subject ID, COVID-19 status, age in years and sex. Where HLA class I and class II types were available, the types were taken from metadata supplied by the sample provider, not from assay-based typing.

Study-wide conclusions, independent of this receptor: How much clinical and demographic metadata was included differed by source and by participant, and the metadata was provided uncurated.

Whole blood was collected in K2EDTA tubes by collaborating institutions according to the institutions' own protocols. For TCRbeta analysis, collaborators shipped samples as frozen whole blood, isolated PBMCs, or DNA extracted from either of those sample types. Sequenced: peripheral blood. The TCR was taken from a middle-aged man with active or convalescent COVID-19. The V gene is TRBV6-6 and the J gene is TRBJ2-5, with TRBD1 matching 9 junction bases. In nucleotide form, the sequence is TGTGCCAGCAGTTACTCTGCGACAGGGGGGGAGACCCAGTACTTC. This is translated as CASSYSATGGETQYF.